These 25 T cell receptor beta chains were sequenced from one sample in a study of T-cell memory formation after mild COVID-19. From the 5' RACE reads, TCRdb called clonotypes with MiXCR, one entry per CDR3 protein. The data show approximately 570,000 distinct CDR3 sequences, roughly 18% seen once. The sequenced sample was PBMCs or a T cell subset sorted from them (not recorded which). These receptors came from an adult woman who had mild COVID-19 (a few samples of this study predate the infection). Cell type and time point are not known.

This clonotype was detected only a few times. Here the CDR3 reads CASSPDRYTGELFF. As DNA, the CDR3 is TGTGCCAGCAGCCCGGACAGATACACCGGGGAGCTGTTTTTT. The rearrangement uses TRBV5-5 and TRBJ2-2, with D tentatively TRBD1 (6 bases). The CDR3 totals 14 residues. V was clipped by 4 bases and J by 3 bases, with 10 bases between them. CDR1 is SGHKS, CDR2 YYEKEE, per germline (reference sequence).

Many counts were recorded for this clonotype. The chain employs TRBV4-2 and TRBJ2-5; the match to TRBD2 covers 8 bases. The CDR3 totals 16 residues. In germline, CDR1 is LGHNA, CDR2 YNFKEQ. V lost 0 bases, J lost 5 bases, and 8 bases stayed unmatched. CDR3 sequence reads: CASSQDTTSGGETQYF. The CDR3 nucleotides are TGTGCCAGCAGCCAAGATACAACTAGCGGTGGGGAGACCCAGTACTTC.

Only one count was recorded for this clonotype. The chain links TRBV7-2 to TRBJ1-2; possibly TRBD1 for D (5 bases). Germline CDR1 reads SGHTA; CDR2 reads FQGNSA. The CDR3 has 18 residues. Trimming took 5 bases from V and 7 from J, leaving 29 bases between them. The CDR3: CASSTSLSKGRVNSGYTF. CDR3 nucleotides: TGTGCCAGCAGCACGTCCCTATCTAAGGGCAGGGTTAATTCTGGCTACACCTTC. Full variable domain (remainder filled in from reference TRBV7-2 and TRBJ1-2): GAGVSQSPSNKVTEKGKDVELRCDPISGHTALYWYRQSLGQGLEFLIYFQGNSAPDKSGLPSDRFSAERTGGSVSTLTIQRTQQEDSAVYLCASSTSLSKGRVNSGYTFGSGTRLTVV.

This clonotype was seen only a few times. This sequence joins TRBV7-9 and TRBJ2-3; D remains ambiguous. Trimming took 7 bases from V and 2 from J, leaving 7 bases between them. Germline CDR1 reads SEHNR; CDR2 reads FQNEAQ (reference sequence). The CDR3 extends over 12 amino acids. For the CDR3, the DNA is TGTGCCAGCACCGGTACCACAGATACGCAGTATTTT. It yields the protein CASTGTTDTQYF.

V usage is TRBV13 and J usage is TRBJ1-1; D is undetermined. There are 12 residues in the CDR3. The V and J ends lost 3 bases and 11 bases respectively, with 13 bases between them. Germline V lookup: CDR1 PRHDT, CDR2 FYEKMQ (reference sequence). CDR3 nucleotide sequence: TGTGCCAGCAGCTTCGGGCCCCGGGAGGCTTTCTTT. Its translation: CASSFGPREAFF.

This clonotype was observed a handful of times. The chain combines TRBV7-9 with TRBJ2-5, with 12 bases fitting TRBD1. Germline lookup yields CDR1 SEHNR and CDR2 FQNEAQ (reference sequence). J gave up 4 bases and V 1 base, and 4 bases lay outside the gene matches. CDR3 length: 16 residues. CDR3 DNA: TGTGCCAGCAGCTTAGATCGGGACAGGGGGCGAGAGACCCAGTACTTC. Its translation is CASSLDRDRGRETQYF. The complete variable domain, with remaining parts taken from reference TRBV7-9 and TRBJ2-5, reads DTGVSQNPRHKITKRGQNVTFRCDPISEHNRLYWYRQTLGQGPEFLTYFQNEAQLEKSRLLSDRFSAERPKGSFSTLEIQRTEQGDSAMYLCASSLDRDRGRETQYFGPGTRLLVL.

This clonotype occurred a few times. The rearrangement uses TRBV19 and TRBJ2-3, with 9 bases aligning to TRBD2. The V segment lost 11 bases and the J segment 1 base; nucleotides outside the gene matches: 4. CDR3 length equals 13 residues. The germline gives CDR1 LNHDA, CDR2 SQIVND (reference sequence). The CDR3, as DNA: TGTGCCGGATTAGCGGGGGGCACAGATACGCAGTATTTT. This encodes CAGLAGGTDTQYF.

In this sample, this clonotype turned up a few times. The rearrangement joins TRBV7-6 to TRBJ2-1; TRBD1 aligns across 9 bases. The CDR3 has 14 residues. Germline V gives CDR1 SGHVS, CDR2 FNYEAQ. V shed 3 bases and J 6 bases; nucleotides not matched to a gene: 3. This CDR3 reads CASSLSTGGNEQFF. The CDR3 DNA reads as TGTGCCAGCAGCTTGTCGACAGGGGGCAATGAGCAGTTCTTC.

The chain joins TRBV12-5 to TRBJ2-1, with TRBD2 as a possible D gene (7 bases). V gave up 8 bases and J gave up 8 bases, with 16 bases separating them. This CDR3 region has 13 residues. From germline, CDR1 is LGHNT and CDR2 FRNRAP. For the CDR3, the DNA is TGTGCTAGTTTGGGAGGGGGGACGCATGAGCAGTTCTTC. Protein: CASLGGGTHEQFF. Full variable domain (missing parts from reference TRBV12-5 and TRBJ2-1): DARVTQTPRHKVTEMGQEVTMRCQPILGHNTVFWYRQTMMQGLELLAYFRNRAPLDDSGMPKDRFSAEMPDATLATLKIQPSEPRDSAVYFCASLGGGTHEQFFGPGTRLTVL.

CDR3 coding DNA: TGTGCCAGCATGGATGATGACTATGGCTACACCTTC. It codes for CASMDDDYGYTF. The rearrangement uses TRBV12-3 or TRBV12-4 and TRBJ1-2; D not certain. The V end was cut by 7 bases, the J end by 3 bases, with 9 bases between. The CDR3 covers 12 residues.

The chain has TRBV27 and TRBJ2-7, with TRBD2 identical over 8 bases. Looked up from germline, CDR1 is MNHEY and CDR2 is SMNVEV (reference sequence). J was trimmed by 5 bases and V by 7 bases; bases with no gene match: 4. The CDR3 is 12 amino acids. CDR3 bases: TGTGCCAGCACGAGCGGGGGTCACGAGCAGTACTTC. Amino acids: CASTSGGHEQYF.

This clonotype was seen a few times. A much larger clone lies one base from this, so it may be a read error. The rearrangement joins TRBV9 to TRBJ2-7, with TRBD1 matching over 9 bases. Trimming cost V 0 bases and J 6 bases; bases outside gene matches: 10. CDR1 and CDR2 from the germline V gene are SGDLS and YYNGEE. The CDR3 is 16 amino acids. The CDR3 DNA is TGTGCCAGCAGCGTAGCCCCCTTGAGGACAGGGGTCGAGCAGTACTTC. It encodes CASSVAPLRTGVEQYF.

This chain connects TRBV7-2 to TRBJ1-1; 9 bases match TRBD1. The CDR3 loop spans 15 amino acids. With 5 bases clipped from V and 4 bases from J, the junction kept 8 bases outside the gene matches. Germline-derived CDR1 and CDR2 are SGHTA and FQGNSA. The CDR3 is CASSLLTGGFTEAFF. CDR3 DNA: TGTGCCAGCAGCCTCCTGACAGGGGGATTCACTGAAGCTTTCTTT.

CDR3 region: CASSYEGPQYF. The CDR3 nucleotides read TGTGCCAGCAGTTACGAGGGGCCCCAGTACTTC. V gene TRBV6-6 combines with J gene TRBJ2-5, with D perhaps given as TRBD1 or TRBD2 (5 bases each). Germline values: CDR1 MNHNY, CDR2 SVGAGI (reference sequence). The V gene lost 2 bases and the J gene lost 9 bases, with 7 bases spanning the gap. The CDR3 is made up of 11 amino acids.

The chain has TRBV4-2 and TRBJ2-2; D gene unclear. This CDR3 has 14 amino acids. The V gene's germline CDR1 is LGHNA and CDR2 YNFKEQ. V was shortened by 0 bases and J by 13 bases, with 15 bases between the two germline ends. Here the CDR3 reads CASSQEDLWSGLFF. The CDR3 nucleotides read TGTGCCAGCAGCCAAGAAGATCTGTGGAGTGGGCTGTTTTTT.

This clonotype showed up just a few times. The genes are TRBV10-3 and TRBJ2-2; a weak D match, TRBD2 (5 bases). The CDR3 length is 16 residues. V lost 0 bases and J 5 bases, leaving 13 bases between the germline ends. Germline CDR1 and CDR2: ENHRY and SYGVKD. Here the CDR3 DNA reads TGTGCCATCAGTGAGTCGGCGGGTTGGAGTACCGGGGAGCTGTTTTTT. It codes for CAISESAGWSTGELFF.

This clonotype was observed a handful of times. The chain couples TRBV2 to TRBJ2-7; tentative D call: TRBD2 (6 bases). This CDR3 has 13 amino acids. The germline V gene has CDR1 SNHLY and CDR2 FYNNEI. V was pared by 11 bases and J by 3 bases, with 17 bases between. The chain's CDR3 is CARQLVGGYEQYF. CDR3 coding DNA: TGTGCCCGACAATTGGTGGGAGGCTACGAGCAGTACTTC.

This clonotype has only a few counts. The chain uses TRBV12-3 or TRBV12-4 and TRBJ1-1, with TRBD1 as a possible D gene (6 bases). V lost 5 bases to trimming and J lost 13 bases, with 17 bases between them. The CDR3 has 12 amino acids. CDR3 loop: CASSANRVRVFF. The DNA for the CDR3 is TGTGCCAGCAGTGCGAACAGGGTTAGGGTTTTCTTT.

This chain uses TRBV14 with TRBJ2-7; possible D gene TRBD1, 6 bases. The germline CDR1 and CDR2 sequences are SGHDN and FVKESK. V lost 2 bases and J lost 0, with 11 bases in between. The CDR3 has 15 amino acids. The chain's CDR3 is CASSQLGTPSYEQYF. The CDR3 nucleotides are TGTGCCAGCAGCCAACTGGGGACACCCTCCTACGAGCAGTACTTC.

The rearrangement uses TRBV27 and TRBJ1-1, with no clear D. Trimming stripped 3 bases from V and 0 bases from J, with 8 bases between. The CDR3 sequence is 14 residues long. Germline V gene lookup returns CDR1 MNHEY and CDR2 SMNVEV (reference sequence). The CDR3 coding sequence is TGTGCCAGCAGTTTTAGCAGATTGAACACTGAAGCTTTCTTT. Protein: CASSFSRLNTEAFF.

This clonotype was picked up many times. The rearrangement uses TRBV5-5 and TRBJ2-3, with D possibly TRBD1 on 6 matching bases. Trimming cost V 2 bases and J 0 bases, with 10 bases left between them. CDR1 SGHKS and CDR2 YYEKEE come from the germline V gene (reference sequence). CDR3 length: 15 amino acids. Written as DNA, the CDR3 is TGTGCCAGCAGCTTCTGGGACACAAGCACAGATACGCAGTATTTT. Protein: CASSFWDTSTDTQYF.

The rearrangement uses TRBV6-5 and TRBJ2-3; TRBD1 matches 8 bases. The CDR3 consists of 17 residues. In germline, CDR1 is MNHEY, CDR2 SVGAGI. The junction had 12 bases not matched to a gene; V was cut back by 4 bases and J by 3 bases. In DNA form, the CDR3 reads TGTGCCAGCAGTTCAGGGGGCCGCGGCGGTTGGACAGATACGCAGTATTTT. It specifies CASSSGGRGGWTDTQYF.

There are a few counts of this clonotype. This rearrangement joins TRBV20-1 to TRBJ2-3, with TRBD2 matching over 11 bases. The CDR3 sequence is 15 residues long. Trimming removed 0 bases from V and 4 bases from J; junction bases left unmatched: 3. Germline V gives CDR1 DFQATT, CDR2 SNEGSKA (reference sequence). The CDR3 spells CSARDIAGGSDTQYF. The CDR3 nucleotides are TGCAGTGCTAGAGATATAGCGGGGGGGTCAGATACGCAGTATTTT.

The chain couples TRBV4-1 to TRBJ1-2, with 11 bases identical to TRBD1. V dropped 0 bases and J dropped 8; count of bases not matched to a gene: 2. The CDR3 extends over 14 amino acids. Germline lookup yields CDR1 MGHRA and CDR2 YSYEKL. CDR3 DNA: TGCGCCAGCAGCCAAGATGGGACAGGGGGAGGCTACACCTTC. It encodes CASSQDGTGGGYTF.

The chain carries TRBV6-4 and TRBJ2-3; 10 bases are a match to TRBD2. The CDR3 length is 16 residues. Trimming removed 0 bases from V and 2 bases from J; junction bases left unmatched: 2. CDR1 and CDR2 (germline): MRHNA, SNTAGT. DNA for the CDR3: TGTGCCAGCAGTGACTCGACTAGCGGGCACACAGATACGCAGTATTTT. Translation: CASSDSTSGHTDTQYF.